The 20 T cell receptor beta chains reported below all come from one sample, sequenced in a study of glioma-infiltrating T cells listed by TCRdb under 2016. TCRdb names Illumina MiSeq as the instrument used. TCR alpha and beta CDR3 regions were amplified with the iRepertoire nested amplicon-rescue multiplex PCR (arm-PCR) platform from RNA. Using fastp trimming at Q25 and MiXCR clonotype assembly, TCRdb reanalyzed the public sequencing data and kept in-frame beta chains. Each entry is one CDR3 protein sequence, shown with its most common DNA and genes. This sample is represented by approximately 190,000 distinct CDR3 sequences; over 25% of them were singletons. Jointly, the top ten make up over 20% of the sample. The sample comprised glioma tissue, nonneoplastic brain tissue, or PBMCs (not recorded which). The receptors derive from a human donor with low-grade glioma or glioblastoma, undergoing nonglioma brain surgery, or in good health (not recorded which).

As to this clonotype: The junction and the germline gene differ at one end; a read error may be behind it. The chain couples TRBV20-1 to TRBJ1-1; D is undetermined. Germline-derived CDR1 and CDR2 are DFQATT and SNEGSKA (reference sequence). The CDR3 consists of 12 residues. CDR3 nucleotides: TGCAGTGGGTCACAGATGAGCACTGAAGCTTTCTTC. Protein product: CSGSQMSTEAFF.

This clonotype was seen ten or more times. The chain combines TRBV3-1 with TRBJ2-7; D is undetermined. CDR3 length: 13 amino acids. V lost 5 bases and J lost 0, with 8 bases in between. Germline V gene sequence: CDR1 LGHDT, CDR2 YNNKEL (reference sequence). CDR3 nucleotide sequence: TGTGCCAGCAGCTCACAAACCTCCTACGAGCAGTACTTC. Translation: CASSSQTSYEQYF.

V usage is TRBV27 and J usage is TRBJ1-2, with D possibly matching TRBD1 (5 bases). Germline assignment: CDR1 MNHEY and CDR2 SMNVEV (reference sequence). The CDR3 loop spans 14 amino acids. Trimming took 8 bases from V and 3 from J, leaving 16 bases between them. This CDR3 is CASVGGHPDYGYTF. Here the CDR3 DNA reads TGTGCCAGCGTTGGCGGACACCCCGACTATGGCTACACCTTC.

Ten or more counts support this clonotype. The chain employs TRBV6-1 and TRBJ2-1, with 7 bases aligning to TRBD2. This CDR3 is built from 13 residues. The ends lost 11 bases at V and 9 bases at J; junction bases unmatched: 13. Germline V gives CDR1 MNHNS, CDR2 SASEGT. CDR3 in DNA: TGTGCCGGCGTAACGGCGGGAGTTGGTGAGCAGTTCTTC. Its protein product is CAGVTAGVGEQFF.

The chain carries TRBV7-2 and TRBJ1-1; TRBD1 agrees at 7 bases. Losses at the gene ends were 2 bases for V and 5 bases for J; bases not matched to a gene: 5. This CDR3 region has 14 residues. The germline CDR1 and CDR2 sequences are SGHTA and FQGNSA. This CDR3 is CASSLLRQGTEAFF. The CDR3 DNA is TGTGCCAGCAGCTTACTCAGACAGGGAACTGAAGCTTTCTTT.

This clonotype appeared many times. CDR3 sequence: CASSQNSVNYEQYF. As DNA, the CDR3 is TGTGCCAGCAGCCAGAATAGCGTAAACTACGAGCAGTACTTC. The chain carries TRBV3-1 and TRBJ2-7; TRBD2 is a possible D gene (5 bases). This CDR3 is 14 amino acids long. V lost 3 bases and J 3 bases, leaving 12 bases between the germline ends. Per germline, CDR1 LGHDT and CDR2 YNNKEL (reference sequence).

This clonotype has only one observation. The chain joins TRBV3-1 to TRBJ2-1; weak D call: TRBD2 (5 bases). The CDR3 is made up of 15 amino acids. The V gene lost 6 bases and the J gene lost 0 bases, with 12 bases spanning the gap. Germline CDR1 LGHDT, CDR2 YNNKEL (reference sequence). Here the CDR3 DNA reads TGTGCCAGCAGAGCTAGAGGGAGCTCCTACAATGAGCAGTTCTTC. Residues: CASRARGSSYNEQFF.

This clonotype was picked up many times. This rearrangement joins TRBV6-2 or TRBV6-3 to TRBJ2-1, with 13 positions matching TRBD2. CDR3 size: 14 residues. The V gene end was trimmed by 6 bases and the J gene end by 9 bases; junction bases not matched to a gene: 5. The germline V gene encodes CDR1 MNHEY and CDR2 SVGEGT. The CDR3 coding sequence is TGTGCCAGCAGCCGGACTAGCGGGAGAGTTGAGCAGTTCTTC. Protein product: CASSRTSGRVEQFF.

Note on this clonotype: With a much larger clone just one base away, this may be a read error. The gene calls are TRBV29-1 and TRBJ2-7; possible D gene TRBD2, 6 bases. The CDR3 covers 14 residues. Deletions cut 6 bases from V and 2 bases from J, with 17 bases between. Germline V gene data show CDR1 as SQVTM and CDR2 as ANQGSEA. This CDR3 is CSVASWRAAYEQYF. The DNA for the CDR3 is TGCAGCGTCGCTAGCTGGAGGGCGGCCTACGAGCAGTACTTC.

A word on this clonotype: One base away lies a much larger clone, so this may be a sequencing read error. J is TRBJ2-3 and V is TRBV29-1; no definite D call. The CDR3 is made up of 11 amino acids. Germline CDR1 and CDR2: SQVTM and ANQGSEA. This CDR3 reads CSVAGPDTRYF. CDR3 DNA: TGCAGCGTTGCGGGCCCAGATACGCGGTATTTT.

The rearrangement links TRBV3-1 to TRBJ2-1; D not resolved. Germline loops: CDR1 LGHDT, CDR2 YNNKEL (reference sequence). The CDR3 is 14 amino acids. V was pared by 4 bases and J by 8 bases, with 15 bases between. This CDR3 is CASSPLRRSDEQFF. As DNA, the CDR3 is TGTGCCAGCAGCCCCCTCCGTAGGAGCGATGAGCAGTTCTTC.

This clonotype was observed at least ten times. This rearrangement joins TRBV4-1 to TRBJ1-1, with D possibly matching TRBD1 (5 bases). CDR1 is MGHRA and CDR2 is YSYEKL in the germline V gene. Trimming took 4 bases from V and 1 from J, leaving 13 bases between them. This CDR3 comprises 15 residues. CDR3 sequence (DNA): TGCGCCAGCAGCCCCCAAAGGGGAGCGAACACTGAAGCTTTCTTT. This encodes CASSPQRGANTEAFF.

This clonotype has a count of ten or more. V and J are TRBV6-6 and TRBJ1-5; TRBD1 matches at 7 bases. V was pared by 2 bases and J by 4 bases, with 14 bases of the junction left unmatched. CDR3 length: 18 residues. Germline values: CDR1 MNHNY, CDR2 SVGAGI (reference sequence). CDR3 in DNA: TGTGCCAGCAGTTACCGGCCGCACAGGGGCCGGGAGAATCAGCCCCAGCATTTT. This encodes CASSYRPHRGRENQPQHF.

Comment on this clonotype: A junction end diverges from the germline sequence, so it may reflect a read error. The chain recombines TRBV20-1 with TRBJ2-1; unclear D gene. Germline V lookup: CDR1 DFQATT, CDR2 SNEGSKA (reference sequence). This CDR3 comprises 12 residues. The DNA for the CDR3 is TGCAGTGCTAGAGGATTCTACAATGAGCATTTCTTC. Translated, it gives CSARGFYNEHFF.

This clonotype has at least ten counts. The chain carries TRBV7-9 and TRBJ2-1, with D tentatively TRBD2 (6 bases). CDR1 is SEHNR and CDR2 is FQNEAQ in the germline V gene (reference sequence). Trimming removed 5 bases at V and 4 bases at J, with 15 bases between. The CDR3 totals 15 residues. In DNA form, the CDR3 reads TGTGCCAGCAGCCCCCGGGACTTAGTATACAATGAGCAGTTCTTC. It encodes CASSPRDLVYNEQFF.

This chain connects TRBV7-9 to TRBJ2-1; weak D call: TRBD2 (5 bases). V lost 2 bases to trimming and J lost 0 bases, with 11 bases between them. There are 16 residues in the CDR3. Germline CDR1 is SEHNR and CDR2 is FQNEAQ (reference sequence). The CDR3 DNA follows: TGTGCCAGCAGCTTACCTCGGGATCGCTCCTACAATGAGCAGTTCTTC. Amino acid sequence: CASSLPRDRSYNEQFF.

The chain joins TRBV6-1 to TRBJ1-2, with TRBD1 matching over 9 bases. J lost 8 bases, V lost 5 bases, and 6 bases had no gene match. This CDR3 comprises 13 residues. Germline CDR1 MNHNS, CDR2 SASEGT. The CDR3 loop reads CASSLRTGEGYTF. In DNA form, the CDR3 reads TGTGCCAGCAGTTTACGGACAGGGGAGGGCTACACCTTC.

This clonotype has at least ten counts. The chain carries TRBV5-1 and TRBJ1-6, with TRBD1 as a possible D gene (5 bases). The CDR3 covers 14 residues. V dropped 5 bases and J dropped 4 bases, with 10 bases sitting between them. The germline gives CDR1 SGHRS, CDR2 YFSETQ. The chain's CDR3 is CASSLDKYNSPLHF. The CDR3 coding sequence is TGCGCCAGCAGTCTGGACAAATATAATTCACCCCTCCACTTT.

This rearrangement joins TRBV4-2 to TRBJ1-1; unclear D gene. V was clipped by 6 bases and J by 6 bases, with 8 bases between them. The CDR3 totals 11 residues. The V gene's germline CDR1 is LGHNA and CDR2 YNFKEQ. CDR3 protein: CASSAVAEAFF. CDR3 bases: TGTGCCAGCAGTGCAGTGGCTGAAGCTTTCTTT.

This clonotype was detected many times. The V gene is TRBV4-3, the J gene TRBJ2-5; tentatively, D is TRBD2 (6 bases). The germline gives CDR1 LGHNA, CDR2 YSLEER. CDR3 length: 16 amino acids. V was shortened by 0 bases and J by 1 base, with 12 bases between the two germline ends. The CDR3 is CASSQDSGPFQETQYF. CDR3 nucleotide sequence: TGCGCCAGCAGCCAAGATAGCGGACCCTTCCAAGAGACCCAGTACTTC.